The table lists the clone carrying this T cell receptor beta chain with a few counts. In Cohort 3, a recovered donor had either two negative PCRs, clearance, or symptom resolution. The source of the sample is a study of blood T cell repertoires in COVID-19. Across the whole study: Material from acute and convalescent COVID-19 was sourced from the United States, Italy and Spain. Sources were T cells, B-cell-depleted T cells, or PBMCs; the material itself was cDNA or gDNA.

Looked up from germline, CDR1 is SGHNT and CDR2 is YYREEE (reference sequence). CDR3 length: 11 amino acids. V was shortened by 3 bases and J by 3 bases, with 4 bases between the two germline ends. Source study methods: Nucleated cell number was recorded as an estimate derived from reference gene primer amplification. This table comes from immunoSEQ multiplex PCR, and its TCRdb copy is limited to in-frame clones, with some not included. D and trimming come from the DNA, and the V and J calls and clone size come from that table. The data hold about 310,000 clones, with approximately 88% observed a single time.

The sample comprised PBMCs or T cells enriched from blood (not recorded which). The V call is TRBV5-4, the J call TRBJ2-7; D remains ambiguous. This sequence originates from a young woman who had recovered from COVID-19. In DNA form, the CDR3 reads TGTGCCAGCAGCTCACACTACGAGCAGTACTTC. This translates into CASSSHYEQYF.